Shown below are 9 T cell receptor beta chains from a single sample sequenced in a study of blood T cells in healthy people across ages. Together with a sample-barcoded 5' primer, a J-beta primer mix was included in a second PCR lasting roughly 6 to 12 cycles. TCRdb redid the calling of the 5' RACE reads with MiXCR, one entry per CDR3 protein. The data contain more than 900,000 distinct CDR3 sequences, under 30% of them singletons. The same specimen was also included in a second study, on T cells of mothers and their children.

The sequencing sample was made of blood. Source of these receptors: a girl under 10 years old in good health.

The chain employs TRBV20-1 and TRBJ2-5, with D possibly called TRBD1 or TRBD2 (5 bases each). Germline V gene lookup returns CDR1 DFQATT and CDR2 SNEGSKA (reference sequence). Deletions cut 6 bases from V and 5 bases from J, with 25 bases between. The CDR3 length is 16 residues. This CDR3 is CSAIRGADYALETQYF. CDR3 sequence (DNA): TGCAGTGCAATAAGAGGGGCGGATTATGCTCTGGAGACCCAGTACTTC.

The V call is TRBV11-3, the J call TRBJ1-1, with 7 bases identical to TRBD1. Trimming took 5 bases from V and 7 from J; bases not matched to a gene: 4. This CDR3 has 12 amino acids. From germline, CDR1 is SGHNT and CDR2 YENEEA. The CDR3 reads CASSRGTDEAFF. CDR3 DNA: TGTGCCAGCAGCCGAGGGACAGATGAAGCTTTCTTT.

The genes are TRBV6-1 and TRBJ2-5; 8 bases agree with TRBD2. The CDR3 loop spans 14 amino acids. Unmatched junction bases numbered 1, after V lost 1 base and J lost 3 bases. The germline gives CDR1 MNHNS, CDR2 SASEGT. This CDR3 is CASSEELAEETQYF. For the CDR3, the DNA is TGTGCCAGCAGTGAAGAACTAGCGGAAGAGACCCAGTACTTC.

The chain links TRBV27 to TRBJ2-4, with TRBD1 as a possible D gene (6 bases). This CDR3 spans 16 amino acids. The V end was cut by 1 base, the J end by 2 bases, with 12 bases between. Per the germline V gene, CDR1 is MNHEY and CDR2 is SMNVEV (reference sequence). The CDR3 sequence: CASSLYTGRTKNIQYF. The CDR3, as DNA: TGTGCCAGCAGTTTATACACAGGGCGAACCAAAAACATTCAGTACTTC.

On this clonotype: A read error may account for a junction end that differs from germline. J is TRBJ2-5 and V is TRBV12-3 or TRBV12-4; no definite D call. The CDR3 has 13 amino acids. The CDR3 region has the DNA TGTACCAGCAGTTTCTGGGCCCGAGAGACCCAGTACTTC. It codes for CTSSFWARETQYF.

This clonotype was seen ten or more times. The CDR3 region is CASSLLSSGGNNEQFF. CDR3 coding DNA: TGTGCCAGCAGTTTATTGTCTAGCGGGGGGAACAATGAGCAGTTCTTC. V and J are TRBV12-3 or TRBV12-4 and TRBJ2-1; 11 nucleotides agree with TRBD2. This CDR3 is built from 16 residues. J lost 5 bases, V lost 2 bases, and 5 bases had no gene match.

This clonotype was counted only a few times. The rearrangement joins TRBV29-1 to TRBJ1-2, with unresolved D. V lost 3 bases, J lost 8 bases, and 16 bases lay in between. The V gene's germline CDR1 is SQVTM and CDR2 ANQGSEA. This CDR3 comprises 13 residues. The CDR3 loop reads CSVDQSAVHGYTF. CDR3 nucleotide sequence: TGCAGCGTTGACCAGTCAGCAGTGCACGGCTACACCTTC.

CDR3 coding DNA: TGTGCCATCAGTGAGATAATAGCGGGAGGTGGAGGTTACATTCAGTACTTC. Its translation is CAISEIIAGGGGYIQYF. The genes are TRBV10-3 and TRBJ2-4, with 10 bases aligning to TRBD2. Losses at the gene ends were 2 bases for V and 8 bases for J; bases not matched to a gene: 12. The CDR3 loop spans 17 amino acids. Germline V gene sequence: CDR1 ENHRY, CDR2 SYGVKD.

This chain joins TRBV27 and TRBJ1-4; D gene unclear. V lost 0 bases and J lost 7, with 12 bases in between. This CDR3 region has 15 residues. In germline, CDR1 is MNHEY, CDR2 SMNVEV (reference sequence). Here the CDR3 DNA reads TGTGCCAGCAGTTTATCGGATAGCCCGGGTGAAAAACTGTTTTTT. Protein: CASSLSDSPGEKLFF.